This TCR beta chain was obtained from a study of T cell responses to AZD1222 COVID-19 vaccine. The data were produced by immunoSEQ multiplex PCR, yet TCRdb's version contains in-frame clones alone and is incomplete. The table lists about 99,000 clones, roughly 91% of them singletons. Whole-study results and caveats: At 160-218 and 743-854, vaccine-associated CD4 TCRs were dominant, and they spanned spike. Mostly white British, mostly female donors; authors suggested clonal diversity may be underestimated.

This clone appeared once. Its cognate antigen is unknown. The germline V gene has CDR1 MNHEY and CDR2 SMNVEV (reference sequence). The CDR3 loop spans 10 amino acids. Trimming shortened V by 1 base and J by 6 bases, and 0 bases separated the two germline ends. The rearrangement uses TRBV27 and TRBJ1-2, with no clear D. This material consisted of peripheral blood, taken on day 0 of AZD1222 vaccination. This clonotype was obtained from an adult in good health. CDR3 loop: CASSLYGYTF. The CDR3 DNA follows: TGTGCCAGCAGTTTATATGGCTACACCTTC.